This T cell receptor (beta chain) was recovered during a study of identical twins. General study points: Conclusions leaned on cross-sectional statistical analysis and did not track the same donors over time. Within monozygotic twins, out-of-frame TCR alpha sharing was underestimated by the models.

The CDR3 length is 12 residues. V shed 7 bases and J shed 5 bases, with 14 bases lying between them. Per the germline V gene, CDR1 is SQVTM and CDR2 is ANQGSEA. Each donor was a healthy Caucasian. Each CDR3 protein gets one entry after TCRdb re-called the 5' RACE reads with MiXCR. This table has about 470,000 distinct CDR3 sequences, around 24% appearing once. For this clonotype: Its antigen is still unknown.

These data were also reused for a study on T cells expressing NK-cell markers. This second study notes: Sorting of alpha-beta TCR T cells alone was achieved in several experiments with an anti-gamma-delta TCR antibody.

Material for sequencing was CD4+ T cells sorted from blood. The TCR was taken from a woman under 30 in good health. This chain connects TRBV29-1 to TRBJ2-5; maybe TRBD2 (5 bases). CDR3 in DNA: TGCAGCGCTCCATTGGGGAGTGAGACCCAGTACTTC. It specifies CSAPLGSETQYF.